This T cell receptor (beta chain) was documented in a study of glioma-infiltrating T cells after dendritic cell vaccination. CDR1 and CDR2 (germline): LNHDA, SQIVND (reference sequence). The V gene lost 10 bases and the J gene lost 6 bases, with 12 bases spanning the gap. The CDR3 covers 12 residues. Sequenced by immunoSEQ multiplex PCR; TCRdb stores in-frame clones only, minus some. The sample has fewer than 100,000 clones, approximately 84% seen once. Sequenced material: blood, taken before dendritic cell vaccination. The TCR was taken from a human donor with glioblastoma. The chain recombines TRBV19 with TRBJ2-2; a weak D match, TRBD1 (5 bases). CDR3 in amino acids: CATQQGAGELFF. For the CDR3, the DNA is TGTGCCACTCAACAAGGGGCCGGGGAGCTGTTTTTT.